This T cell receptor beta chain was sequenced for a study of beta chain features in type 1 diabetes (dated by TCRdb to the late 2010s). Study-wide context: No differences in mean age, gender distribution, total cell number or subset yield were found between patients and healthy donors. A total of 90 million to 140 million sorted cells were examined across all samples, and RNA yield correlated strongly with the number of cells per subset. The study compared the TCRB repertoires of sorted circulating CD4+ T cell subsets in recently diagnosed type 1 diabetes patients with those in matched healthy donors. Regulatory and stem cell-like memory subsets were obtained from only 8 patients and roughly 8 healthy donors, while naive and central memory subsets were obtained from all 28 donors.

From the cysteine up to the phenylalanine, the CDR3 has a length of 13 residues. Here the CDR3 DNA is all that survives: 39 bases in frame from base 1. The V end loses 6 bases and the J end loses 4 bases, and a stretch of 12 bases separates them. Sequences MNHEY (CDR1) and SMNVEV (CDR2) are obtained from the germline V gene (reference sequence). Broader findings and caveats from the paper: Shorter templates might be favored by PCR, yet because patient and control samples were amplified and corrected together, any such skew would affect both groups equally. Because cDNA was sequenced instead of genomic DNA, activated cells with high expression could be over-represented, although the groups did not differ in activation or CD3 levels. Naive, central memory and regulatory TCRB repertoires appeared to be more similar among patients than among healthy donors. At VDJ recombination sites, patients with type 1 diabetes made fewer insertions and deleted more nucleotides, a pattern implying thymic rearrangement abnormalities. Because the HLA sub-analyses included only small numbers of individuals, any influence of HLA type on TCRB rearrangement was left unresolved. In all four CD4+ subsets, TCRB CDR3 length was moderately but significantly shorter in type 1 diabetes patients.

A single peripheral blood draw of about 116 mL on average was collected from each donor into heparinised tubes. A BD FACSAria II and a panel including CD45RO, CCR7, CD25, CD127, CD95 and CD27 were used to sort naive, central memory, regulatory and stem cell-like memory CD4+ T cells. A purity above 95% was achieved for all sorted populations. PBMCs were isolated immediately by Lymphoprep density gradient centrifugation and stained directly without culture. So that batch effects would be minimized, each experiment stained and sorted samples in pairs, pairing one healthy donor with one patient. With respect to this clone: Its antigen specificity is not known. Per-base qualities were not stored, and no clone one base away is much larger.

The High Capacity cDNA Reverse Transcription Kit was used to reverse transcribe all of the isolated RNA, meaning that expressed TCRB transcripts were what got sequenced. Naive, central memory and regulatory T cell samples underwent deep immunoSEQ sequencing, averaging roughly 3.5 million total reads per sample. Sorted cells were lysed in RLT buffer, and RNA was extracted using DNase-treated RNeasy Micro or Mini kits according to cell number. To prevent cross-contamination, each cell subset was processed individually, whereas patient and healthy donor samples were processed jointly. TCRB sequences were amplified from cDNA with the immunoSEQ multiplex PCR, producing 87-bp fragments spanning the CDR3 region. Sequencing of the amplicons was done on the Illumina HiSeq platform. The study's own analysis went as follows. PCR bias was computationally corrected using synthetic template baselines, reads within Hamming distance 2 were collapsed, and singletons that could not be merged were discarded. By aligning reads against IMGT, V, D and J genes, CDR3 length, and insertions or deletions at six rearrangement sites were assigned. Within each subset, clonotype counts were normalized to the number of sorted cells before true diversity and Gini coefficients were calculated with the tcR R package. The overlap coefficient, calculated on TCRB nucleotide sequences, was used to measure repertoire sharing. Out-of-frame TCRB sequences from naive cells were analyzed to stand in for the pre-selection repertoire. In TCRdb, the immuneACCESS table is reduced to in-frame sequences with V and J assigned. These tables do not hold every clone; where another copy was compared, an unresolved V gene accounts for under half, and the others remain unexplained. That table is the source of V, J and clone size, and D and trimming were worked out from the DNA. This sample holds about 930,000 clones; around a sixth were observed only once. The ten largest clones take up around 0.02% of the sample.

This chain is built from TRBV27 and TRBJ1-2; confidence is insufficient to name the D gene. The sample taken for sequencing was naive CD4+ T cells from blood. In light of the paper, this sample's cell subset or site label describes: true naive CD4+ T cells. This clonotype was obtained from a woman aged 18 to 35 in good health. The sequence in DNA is TGTGCCAGCAGCCGTCGAAGTGGCTATGGCTACACCTTC. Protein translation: CASSRRSGYGYTF.